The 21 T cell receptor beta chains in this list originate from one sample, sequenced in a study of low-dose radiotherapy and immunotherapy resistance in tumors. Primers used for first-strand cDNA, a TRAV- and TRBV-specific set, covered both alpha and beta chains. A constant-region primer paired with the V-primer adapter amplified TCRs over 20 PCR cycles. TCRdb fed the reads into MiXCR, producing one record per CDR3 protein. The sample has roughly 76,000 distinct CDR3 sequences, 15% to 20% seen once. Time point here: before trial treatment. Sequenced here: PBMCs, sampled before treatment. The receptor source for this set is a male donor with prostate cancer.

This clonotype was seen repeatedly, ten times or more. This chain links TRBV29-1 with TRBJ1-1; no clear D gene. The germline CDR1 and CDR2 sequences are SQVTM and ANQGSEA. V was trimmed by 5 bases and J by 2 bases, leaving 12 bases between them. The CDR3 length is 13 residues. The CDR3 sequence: CSVFDTLNTEAFF. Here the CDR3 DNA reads TGCAGCGTTTTCGACACCCTAAACACTGAAGCTTTCTTT.

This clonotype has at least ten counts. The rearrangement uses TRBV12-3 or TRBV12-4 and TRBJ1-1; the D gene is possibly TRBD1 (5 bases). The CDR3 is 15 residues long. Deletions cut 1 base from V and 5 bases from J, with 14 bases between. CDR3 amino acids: CASSLGWGGVTEAFF. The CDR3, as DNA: TGTGCCAGCAGTTTAGGGTGGGGAGGGGTGACTGAAGCTTTCTTT.

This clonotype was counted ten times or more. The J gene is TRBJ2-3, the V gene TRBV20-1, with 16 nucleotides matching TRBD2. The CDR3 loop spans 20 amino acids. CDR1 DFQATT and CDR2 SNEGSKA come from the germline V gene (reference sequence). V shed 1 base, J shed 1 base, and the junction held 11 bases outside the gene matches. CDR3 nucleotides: TGCAGTGCTAGAGCGCCGGGACTAGCGGGGGGGGCCCTGGGCACAGATACGCAGTATTTT. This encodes CSARAPGLAGGALGTDTQYF.

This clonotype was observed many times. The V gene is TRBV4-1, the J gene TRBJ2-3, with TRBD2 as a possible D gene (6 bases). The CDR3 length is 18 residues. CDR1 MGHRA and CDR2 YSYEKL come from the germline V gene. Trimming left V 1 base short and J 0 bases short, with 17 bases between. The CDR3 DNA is TGCGCCAGCAGCCAAGCTCCCCTTAGGGACTGGAGCACAGATACGCAGTATTTT. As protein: CASSQAPLRDWSTDTQYF.

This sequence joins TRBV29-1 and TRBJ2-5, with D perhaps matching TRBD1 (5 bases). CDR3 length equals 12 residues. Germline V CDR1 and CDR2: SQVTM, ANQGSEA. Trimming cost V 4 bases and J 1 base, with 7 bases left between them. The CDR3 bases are TGCAGCGTTGCAAGGGGCCAAGAGACCCAGTACTTC. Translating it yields CSVARGQETQYF.

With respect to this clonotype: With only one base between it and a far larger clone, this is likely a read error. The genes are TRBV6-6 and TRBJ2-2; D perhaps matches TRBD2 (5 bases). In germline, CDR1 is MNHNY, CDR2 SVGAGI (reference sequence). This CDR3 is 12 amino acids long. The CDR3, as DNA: TGTGCCAGCAGGGACTTGACCGGGGAGCCGTTTTTT. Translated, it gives CASRDLTGEPFF.

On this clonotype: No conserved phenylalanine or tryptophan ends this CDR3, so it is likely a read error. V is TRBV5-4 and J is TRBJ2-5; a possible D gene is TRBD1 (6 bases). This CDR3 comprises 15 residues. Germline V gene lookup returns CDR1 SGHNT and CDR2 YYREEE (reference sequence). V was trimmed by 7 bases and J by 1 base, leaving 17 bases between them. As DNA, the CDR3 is TGTGCCAGCGGCCTCGGACAGACAAGCCAAGAGACCCAGTACATC. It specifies CASGLGQTSQETQYI.

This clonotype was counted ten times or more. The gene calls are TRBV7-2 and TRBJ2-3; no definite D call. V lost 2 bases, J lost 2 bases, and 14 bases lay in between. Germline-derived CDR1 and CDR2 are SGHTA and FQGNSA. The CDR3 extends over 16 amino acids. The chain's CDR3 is CASSLLGDVFTDTQYF. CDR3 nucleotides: TGTGCCAGCAGCTTACTAGGTGACGTCTTCACAGATACGCAGTATTTT.

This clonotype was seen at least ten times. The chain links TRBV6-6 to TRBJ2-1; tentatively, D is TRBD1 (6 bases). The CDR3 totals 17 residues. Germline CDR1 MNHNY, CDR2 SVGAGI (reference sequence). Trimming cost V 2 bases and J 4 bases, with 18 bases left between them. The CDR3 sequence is CASSYGTGSPHYNEQFF. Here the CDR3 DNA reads TGTGCCAGCAGTTACGGTACAGGGAGCCCACATTACAATGAGCAGTTCTTC.

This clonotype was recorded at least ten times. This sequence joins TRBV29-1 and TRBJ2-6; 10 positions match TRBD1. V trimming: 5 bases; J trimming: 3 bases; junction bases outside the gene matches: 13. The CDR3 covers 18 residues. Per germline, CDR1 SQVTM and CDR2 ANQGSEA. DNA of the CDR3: TGCAGCGTTTTAGGACAGGGGGACCTTCGTGGTGGGGCCAACGTCCTGACTTTC. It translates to CSVLGQGDLRGGANVLTF.

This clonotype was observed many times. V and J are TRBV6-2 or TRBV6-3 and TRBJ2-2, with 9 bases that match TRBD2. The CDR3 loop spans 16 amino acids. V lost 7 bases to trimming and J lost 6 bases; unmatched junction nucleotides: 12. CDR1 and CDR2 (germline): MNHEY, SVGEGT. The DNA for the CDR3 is TGTGCCAGCACCCACGGGCGGGGGGGCCCGTCCGGGGAGCTGTTTTTT. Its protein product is CASTHGRGGPSGELFF.

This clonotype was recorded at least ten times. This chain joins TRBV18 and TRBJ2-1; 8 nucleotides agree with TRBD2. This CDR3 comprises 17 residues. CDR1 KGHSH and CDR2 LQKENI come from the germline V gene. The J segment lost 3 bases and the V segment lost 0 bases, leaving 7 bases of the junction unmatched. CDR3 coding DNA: TGTGCCAGCTCACCACCGTTTGGTAGCGGGAACTACAATGAGCAGTTCTTC. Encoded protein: CASSPPFGSGNYNEQFF.

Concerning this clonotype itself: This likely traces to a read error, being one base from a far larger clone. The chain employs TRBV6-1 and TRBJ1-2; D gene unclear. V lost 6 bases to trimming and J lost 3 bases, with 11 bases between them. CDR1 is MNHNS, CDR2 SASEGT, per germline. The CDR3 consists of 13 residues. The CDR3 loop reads CASRLIGYYGYTF. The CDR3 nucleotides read TGTGCCAGCAGGCTAATAGGGTACTATGGCTACACCTTC.

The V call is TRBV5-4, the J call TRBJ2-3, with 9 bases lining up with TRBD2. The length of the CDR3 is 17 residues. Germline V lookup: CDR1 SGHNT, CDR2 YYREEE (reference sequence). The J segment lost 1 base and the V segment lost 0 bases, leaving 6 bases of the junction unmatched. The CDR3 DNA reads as TGTGCCAGCAGCTTGGTGAGAGCTAGCGGGGGCACAGATACGCAGTATTTT. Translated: CASSLVRASGGTDTQYF.

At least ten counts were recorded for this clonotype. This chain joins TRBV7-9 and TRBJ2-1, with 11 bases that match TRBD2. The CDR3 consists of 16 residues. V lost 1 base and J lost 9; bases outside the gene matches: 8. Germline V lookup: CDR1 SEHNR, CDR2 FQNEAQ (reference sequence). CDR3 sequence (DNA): TGTGCCAGCAGCTTAGACCTAGCGGGAGGTCTCGCTGAGCAGTTCTTC. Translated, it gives CASSLDLAGGLAEQFF.

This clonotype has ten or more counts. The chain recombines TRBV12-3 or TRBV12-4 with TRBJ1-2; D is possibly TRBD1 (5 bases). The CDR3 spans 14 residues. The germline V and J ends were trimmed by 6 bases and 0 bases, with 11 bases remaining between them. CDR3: CASRTTGANYGYTF. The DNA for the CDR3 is TGTGCCAGCAGAACTACAGGTGCTAACTATGGCTACACCTTC.

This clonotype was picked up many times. CDR3: CATSDFGRFNTDTQYF. CDR3 nucleotides: TGTGCCACCAGTGATTTTGGGCGGTTCAACACAGATACGCAGTATTTT. V gene TRBV24-1 combines with J gene TRBJ2-3; D is ambiguous. V was clipped by 1 base and J by 2 bases, with 12 bases between them. The germline gives CDR1 KGHDR, CDR2 SFDVKD. The CDR3 has 16 residues.

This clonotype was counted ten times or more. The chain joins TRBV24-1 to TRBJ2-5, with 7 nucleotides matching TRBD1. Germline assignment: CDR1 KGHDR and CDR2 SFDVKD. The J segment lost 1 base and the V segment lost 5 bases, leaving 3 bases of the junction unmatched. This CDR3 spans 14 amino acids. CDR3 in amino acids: CATSARTGQETQYF. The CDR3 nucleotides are TGTGCCACCAGTGCTAGGACAGGCCAAGAGACCCAGTACTTC.

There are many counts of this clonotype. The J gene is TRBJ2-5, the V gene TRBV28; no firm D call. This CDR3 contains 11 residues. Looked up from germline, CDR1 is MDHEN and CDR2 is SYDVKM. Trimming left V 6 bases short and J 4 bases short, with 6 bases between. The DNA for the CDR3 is TGTGCCAGCAGATCCTTAGAGACCCAGTACTTC. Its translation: CASRSLETQYF.

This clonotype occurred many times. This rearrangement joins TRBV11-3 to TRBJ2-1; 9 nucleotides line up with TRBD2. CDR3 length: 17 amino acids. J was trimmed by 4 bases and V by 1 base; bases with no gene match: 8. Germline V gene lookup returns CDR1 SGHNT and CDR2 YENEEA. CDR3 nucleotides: TGTGCCAGCAGCTTAGGGTCTAGCGGGAATACGTACAATGAGCAGTTCTTC. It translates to CASSLGSSGNTYNEQFF.

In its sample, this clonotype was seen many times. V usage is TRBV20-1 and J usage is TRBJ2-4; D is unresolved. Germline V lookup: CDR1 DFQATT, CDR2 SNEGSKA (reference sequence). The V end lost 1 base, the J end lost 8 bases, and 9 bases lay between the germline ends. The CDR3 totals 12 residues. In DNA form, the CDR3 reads TGCAGTGCTAGAGTTGACCGGGACATTCAGTACTTC. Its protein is CSARVDRDIQYF.